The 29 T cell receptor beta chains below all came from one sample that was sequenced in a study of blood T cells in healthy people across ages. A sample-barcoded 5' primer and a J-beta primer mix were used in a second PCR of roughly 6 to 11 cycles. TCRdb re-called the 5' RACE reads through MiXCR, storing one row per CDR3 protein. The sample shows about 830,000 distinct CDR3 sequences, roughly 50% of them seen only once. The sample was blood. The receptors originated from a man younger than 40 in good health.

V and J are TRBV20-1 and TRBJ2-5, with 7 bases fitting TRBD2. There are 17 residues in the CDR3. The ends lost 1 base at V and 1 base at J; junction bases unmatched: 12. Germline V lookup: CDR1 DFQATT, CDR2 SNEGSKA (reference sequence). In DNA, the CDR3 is TGCAGTGCTAGAGCCTTTCAGGCTAGCGGTGTCCAAGAGACCCAGTACTTC. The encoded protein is CSARAFQASGVQETQYF.

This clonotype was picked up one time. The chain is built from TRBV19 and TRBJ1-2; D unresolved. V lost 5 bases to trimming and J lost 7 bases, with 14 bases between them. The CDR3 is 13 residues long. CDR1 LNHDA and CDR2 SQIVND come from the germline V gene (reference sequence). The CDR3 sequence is CASSQRATSGYTF. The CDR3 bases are TGTGCCAGTAGTCAGAGGGCGACAAGTGGCTACACCTTC. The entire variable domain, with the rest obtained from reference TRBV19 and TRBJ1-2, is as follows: DGGITQSPKYLFRKEGQNVTLSCEQNLNHDAMYWYRQDPGQGLRLIYYSQIVNDFQKGDIAEGYSVSREKKESFPLTVTSAQKNPTAFYLCASSQRATSGYTFGSGTRLTVV.

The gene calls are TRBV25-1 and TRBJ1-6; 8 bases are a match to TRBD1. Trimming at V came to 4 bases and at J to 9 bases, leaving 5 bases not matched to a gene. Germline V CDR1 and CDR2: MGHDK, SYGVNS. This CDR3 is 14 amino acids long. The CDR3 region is CASSGTGGGSPLHF. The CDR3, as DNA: TGTGCCAGCAGTGGAACAGGGGGGGGTTCACCCCTCCACTTT.

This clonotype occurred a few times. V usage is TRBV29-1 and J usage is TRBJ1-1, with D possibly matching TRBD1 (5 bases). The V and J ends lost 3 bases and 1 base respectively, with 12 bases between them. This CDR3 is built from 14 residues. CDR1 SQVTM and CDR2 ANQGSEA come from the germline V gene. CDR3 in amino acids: CSVEGRVSNTEAFF. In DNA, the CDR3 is TGCAGCGTTGAGGGCAGGGTATCGAACACTGAAGCTTTCTTT.

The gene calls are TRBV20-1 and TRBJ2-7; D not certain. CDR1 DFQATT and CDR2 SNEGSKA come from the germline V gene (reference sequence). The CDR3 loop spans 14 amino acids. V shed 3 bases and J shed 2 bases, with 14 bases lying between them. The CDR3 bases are TGCAGTGCTAGTAAGGCCATAATCCCCTACGAGCAGTACTTC. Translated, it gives CSASKAIIPYEQYF.

CDR3 DNA: TGCGCCAGCAGCTTGGAACCGGGACTAGCGGGAGTCAGTTCTTACGAGCAGTACTTC. Its protein product is CASSLEPGLAGVSSYEQYF. This sequence joins TRBV5-1 and TRBJ2-7, with 14 bases aligning to TRBD2. V dropped 0 bases and J dropped 4; count of bases not matched to a gene: 12. Germline-derived CDR1 and CDR2 are SGHRS and YFSETQ. The CDR3 length is 19 residues.

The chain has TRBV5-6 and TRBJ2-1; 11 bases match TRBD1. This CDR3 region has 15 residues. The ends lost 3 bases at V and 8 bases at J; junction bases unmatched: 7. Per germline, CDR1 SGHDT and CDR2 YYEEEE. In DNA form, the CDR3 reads TGTGCCAGCAGCTCGGGACAGGGGGGTTTCTATGAGCAGTTCTTC. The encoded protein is CASSSGQGGFYEQFF.

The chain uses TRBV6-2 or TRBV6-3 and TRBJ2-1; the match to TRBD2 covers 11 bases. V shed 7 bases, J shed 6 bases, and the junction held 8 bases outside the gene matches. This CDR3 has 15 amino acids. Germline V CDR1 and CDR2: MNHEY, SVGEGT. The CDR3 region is CASIALAGGPNEQFF. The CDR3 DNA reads TGTGCCAGCATCGCCCTAGCGGGGGGTCCCAATGAGCAGTTCTTC.

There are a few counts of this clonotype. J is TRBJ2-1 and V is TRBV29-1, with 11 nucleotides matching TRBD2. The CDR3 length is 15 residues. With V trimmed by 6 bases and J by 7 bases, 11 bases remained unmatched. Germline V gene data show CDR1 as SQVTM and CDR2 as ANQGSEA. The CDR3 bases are TGCAGCGTCGGGGAACTAGCGGGAGTGCTAAATGAGCAGTTCTTC. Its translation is CSVGELAGVLNEQFF.

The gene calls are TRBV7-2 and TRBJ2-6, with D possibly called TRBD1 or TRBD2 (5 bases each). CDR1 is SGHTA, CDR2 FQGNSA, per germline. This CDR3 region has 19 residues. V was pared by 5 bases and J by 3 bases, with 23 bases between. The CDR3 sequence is CASSLNGFRRQGGANVLTF. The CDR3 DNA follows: TGTGCCAGCAGCCTTAACGGTTTCAGGAGGCAGGGTGGGGCCAACGTCCTGACTTTC.

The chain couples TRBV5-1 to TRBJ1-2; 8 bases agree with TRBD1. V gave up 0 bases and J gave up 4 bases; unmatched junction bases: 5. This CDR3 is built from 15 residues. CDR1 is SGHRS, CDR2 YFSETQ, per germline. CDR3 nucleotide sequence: TGCGCCAGCAGCTTGGGGACAGGGAGAGGCTATGGCTACACCTTC. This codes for CASSLGTGRGYGYTF.

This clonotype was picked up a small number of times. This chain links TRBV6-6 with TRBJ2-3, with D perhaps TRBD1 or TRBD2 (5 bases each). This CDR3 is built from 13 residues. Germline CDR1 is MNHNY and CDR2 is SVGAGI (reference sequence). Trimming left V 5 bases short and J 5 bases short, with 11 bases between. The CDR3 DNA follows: TGTGCCAGCAGTCCTGGGGGTCGAGATACGCAGTATTTT. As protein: CASSPGGRDTQYF.

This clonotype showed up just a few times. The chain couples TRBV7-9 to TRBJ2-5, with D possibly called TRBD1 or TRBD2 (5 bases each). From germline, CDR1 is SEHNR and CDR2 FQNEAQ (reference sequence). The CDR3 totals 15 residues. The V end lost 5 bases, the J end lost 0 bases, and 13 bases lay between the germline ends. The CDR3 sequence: CASSHPWDDQETQYF. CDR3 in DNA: TGTGCCAGCAGCCACCCCTGGGACGACCAAGAGACCCAGTACTTC.

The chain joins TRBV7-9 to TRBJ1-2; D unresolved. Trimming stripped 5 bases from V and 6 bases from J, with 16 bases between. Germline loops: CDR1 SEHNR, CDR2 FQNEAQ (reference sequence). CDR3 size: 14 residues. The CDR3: CASSLEGGSHGYTF. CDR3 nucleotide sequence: TGTGCCAGCAGCCTCGAAGGAGGGTCCCATGGCTACACCTTC.

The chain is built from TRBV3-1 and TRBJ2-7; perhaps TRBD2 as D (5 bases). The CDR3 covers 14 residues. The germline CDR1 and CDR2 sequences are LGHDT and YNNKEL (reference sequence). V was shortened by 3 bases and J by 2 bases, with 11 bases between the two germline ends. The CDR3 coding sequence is TGTGCCAGCAGCCACGCCACTAGGACCTACGAGCAGTACTTC. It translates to CASSHATRTYEQYF.

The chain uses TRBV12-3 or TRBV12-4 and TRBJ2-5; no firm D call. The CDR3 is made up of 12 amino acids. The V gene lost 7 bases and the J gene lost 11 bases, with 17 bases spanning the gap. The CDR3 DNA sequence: TGTGCCAGCATGCCTGGCCAGCCGGAGCAGTACTTC. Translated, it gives CASMPGQPEQYF.

CDR3 protein: CASSYSGTGLEQFF. The DNA of the CDR3 is TGTGCCAGCAGTTACTCCGGGACGGGCTTAGAGCAGTTCTTC. The V gene is TRBV6-5, the J gene TRBJ2-1; D is tentatively TRBD1 or TRBD2 (5 bases each). Germline-derived CDR1 and CDR2 are MNHEY and SVGAGI. The CDR3 is made up of 14 amino acids. V shed 0 bases and J shed 10 bases, with 13 bases lying between them.

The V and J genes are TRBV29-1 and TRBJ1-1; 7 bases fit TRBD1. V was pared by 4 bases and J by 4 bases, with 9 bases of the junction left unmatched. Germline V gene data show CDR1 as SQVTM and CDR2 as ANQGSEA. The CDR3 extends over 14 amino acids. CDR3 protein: CSVVGWQGGTEAFF. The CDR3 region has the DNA TGCAGCGTTGTGGGCTGGCAGGGGGGCACTGAAGCTTTCTTT.

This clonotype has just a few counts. DNA for the CDR3: TGTGCCAGCAGTTATCGCCAGGTGAACAATGAGCAGTACTTC. Translated: CASSYRQVNNEQYF. The chain has TRBV6-6 and TRBJ2-7; no clear D. This CDR3 is built from 14 residues. From germline, CDR1 is MNHNY and CDR2 SVGAGI (reference sequence). The V gene lost 3 bases and the J gene lost 7 bases, with 16 bases spanning the gap.

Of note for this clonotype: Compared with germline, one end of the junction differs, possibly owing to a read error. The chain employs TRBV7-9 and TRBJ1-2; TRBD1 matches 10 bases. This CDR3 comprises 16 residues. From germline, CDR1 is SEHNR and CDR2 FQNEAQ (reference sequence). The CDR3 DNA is TGTGCCAGCAACACTTGGTCCGGGACAGGGGAGGCTGGGTACTCCTTC. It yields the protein CASNTWSGTGEAGYSF. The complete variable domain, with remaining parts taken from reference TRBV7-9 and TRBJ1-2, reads DTGVSQNPRHKITKRGQNVTFRCDPISEHNRLYWYRQTLGQGPEFLTYFQNEAQLEKSRLLSDRFSAERPKGSFSTLEIQRTEQGDSAMYLCASNTWSGTGEAGYSFGSGTRLTVV.

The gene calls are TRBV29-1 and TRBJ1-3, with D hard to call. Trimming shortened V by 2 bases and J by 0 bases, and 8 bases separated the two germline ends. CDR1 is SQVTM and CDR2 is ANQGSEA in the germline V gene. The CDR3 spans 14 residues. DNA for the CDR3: TGCAGCGTTGAATCGGCGAGCTCTGGAAACACCATATATTTT. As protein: CSVESASSGNTIYF.

CDR3 sequence reads: CSVNWGRSGANVLTF. CDR3 DNA: TGCAGCGTGAATTGGGGGAGGTCAGGGGCCAACGTCCTGACTTTC. The chain recombines TRBV29-1 with TRBJ2-6, with D possibly TRBD2 on 6 matching bases. Deletions cut 6 bases from V and 4 bases from J, with 16 bases between. Germline CDR1 reads SQVTM; CDR2 reads ANQGSEA. This CDR3 region has 15 residues.

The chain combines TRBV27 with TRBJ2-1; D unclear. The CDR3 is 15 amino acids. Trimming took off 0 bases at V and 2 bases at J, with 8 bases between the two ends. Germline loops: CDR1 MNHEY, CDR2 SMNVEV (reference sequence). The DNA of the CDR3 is TGTGCCAGCAGTTTATCTTGGCCCACCTACAATGAGCAGTTCTTC. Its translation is CASSLSWPTYNEQFF.

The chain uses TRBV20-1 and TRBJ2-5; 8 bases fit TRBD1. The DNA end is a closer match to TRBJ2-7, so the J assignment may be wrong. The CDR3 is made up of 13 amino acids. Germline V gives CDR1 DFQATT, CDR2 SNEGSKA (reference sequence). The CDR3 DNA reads TGCAGTGCTCCGGGACAGGATCTCTACGAGCAGTACTTC. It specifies CSAPGQDLYEQYF.

CDR3 nucleotide sequence: TGTGCCAGCAGTTACGTTACCGGGGCTGGTACCGGGGAGCTGTTTTTT. Protein sequence: CASSYVTGAGTGELFF. V and J are TRBV6-5 and TRBJ2-2; D might be TRBD1 or TRBD2, each matching 5 bases. The CDR3 runs to 16 residues. V was clipped by 2 bases and J by 5 bases, with 15 bases between them. The germline V gene encodes CDR1 MNHEY and CDR2 SVGAGI.

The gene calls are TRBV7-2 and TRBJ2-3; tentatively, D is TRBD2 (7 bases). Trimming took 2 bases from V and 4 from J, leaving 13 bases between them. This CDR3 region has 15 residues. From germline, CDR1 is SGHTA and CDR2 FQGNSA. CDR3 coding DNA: TGTGCCAGCAGCTTAAGACTGGGGGGGCCAGATACGCAGTATTTT. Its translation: CASSLRLGGPDTQYF.

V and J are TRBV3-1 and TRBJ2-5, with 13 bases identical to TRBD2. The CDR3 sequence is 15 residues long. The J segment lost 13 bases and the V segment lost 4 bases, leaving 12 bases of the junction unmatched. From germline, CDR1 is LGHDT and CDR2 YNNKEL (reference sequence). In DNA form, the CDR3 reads TGTGCCAGCAGCCCCACACAAGGACTAGCGGGAGTTTTGTACTTC. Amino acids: CASSPTQGLAGVLYF.

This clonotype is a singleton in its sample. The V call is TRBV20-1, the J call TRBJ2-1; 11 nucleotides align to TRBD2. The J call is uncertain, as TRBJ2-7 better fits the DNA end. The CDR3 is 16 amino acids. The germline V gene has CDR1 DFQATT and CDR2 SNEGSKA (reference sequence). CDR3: CSARDSGRAAGNEQYF. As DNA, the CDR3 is TGCAGTGCTAGGGATAGCGGGAGGGCCGCTGGCAATGAGCAGTACTTC.

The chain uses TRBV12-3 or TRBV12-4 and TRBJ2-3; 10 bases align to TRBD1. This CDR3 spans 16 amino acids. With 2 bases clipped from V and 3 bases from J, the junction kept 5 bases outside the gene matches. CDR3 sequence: CASSLYGQGGTDTQYF. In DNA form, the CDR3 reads TGTGCCAGCAGTTTATACGGACAGGGGGGGACAGATACGCAGTATTTT.